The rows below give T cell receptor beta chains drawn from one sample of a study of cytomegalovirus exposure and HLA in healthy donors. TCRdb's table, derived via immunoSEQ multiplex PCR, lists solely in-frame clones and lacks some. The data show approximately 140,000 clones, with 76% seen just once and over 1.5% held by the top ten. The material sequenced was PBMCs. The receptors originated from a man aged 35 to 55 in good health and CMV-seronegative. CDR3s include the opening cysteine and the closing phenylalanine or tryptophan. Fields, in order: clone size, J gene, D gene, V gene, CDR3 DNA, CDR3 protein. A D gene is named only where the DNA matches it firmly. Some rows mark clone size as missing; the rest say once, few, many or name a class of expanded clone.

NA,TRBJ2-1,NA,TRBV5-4,TGTGCCAGCAGCTTGTTTAACAATGAGCAGTTCTTC,CASSLFNNEQFF
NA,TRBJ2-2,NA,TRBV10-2,TGCGCCAGCAGTCCTCATACAGGGGGGAGGGACACCGGGGAGCTGTTTTTT,CASSPHTGGRDTGELFF
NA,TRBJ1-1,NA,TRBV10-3,TGTGCCATCAGTGGGTACAGTGATATGAACACTGAAGCTTTCTTT,CAISGYSDMNTEAFF
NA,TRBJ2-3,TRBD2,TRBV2,TGTGCCAGCAGTGATTTGGGGACTAGCGGGAGGGGAAATACGCAGTATTTT,CASSDLGTSGRGNTQYF
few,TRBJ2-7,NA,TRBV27,TGTGCCAGCAGTCCCCTAGGATCCAGCGAGCAGTACTTC,CASSPLGSSEQYF
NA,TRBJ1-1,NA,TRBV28,TGTGCCAGCAGTCCGGGACATAACACTGAAGCTTTCTTT,CASSPGHNTEAFF
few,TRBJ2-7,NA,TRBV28,TGTGCCAGCAGTCTACCCGGGAAGACAGGCTACGAGCAGTACTTC,CASSLPGKTGYEQYF
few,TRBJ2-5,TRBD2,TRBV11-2,TGTGCCTGCGCGGCTAGCGGGAGGCTAGAGACCCAGTACTTC,CACAASGRLETQYF
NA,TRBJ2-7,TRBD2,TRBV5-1,TGCGCCAGCAGCCCGGGGGATGATCGGGACAGGGGACTAGCGGGGGGCTACGAGCAGTACTTC,CASSPGDDRDRGLAGGYEQYF
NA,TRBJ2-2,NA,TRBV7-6,TGTGCCAGAAGCTGGCAACACAGGGTCGCGAACACCGGGGAGCTGTTTTTT,CARSWQHRVANTGELFF
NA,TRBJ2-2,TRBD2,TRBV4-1,TGCGCCAGCAGCCAACTGACTAGCACGACCTGGAACACCGGGGAGCTGTTTTTT,CASSQLTSTTWNTGELFF
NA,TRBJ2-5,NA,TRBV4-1,TGCGCCAGCAGCTCTGGGACTGGACAAGAGACCCAGTACTTC,CASSSGTGQETQYF
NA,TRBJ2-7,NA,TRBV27,TGTGCCAGCAGTACAATTACCCGCCCTTACGAGCAGTACTTC,CASSTITRPYEQYF
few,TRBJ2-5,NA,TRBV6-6,TGTGCCAGCAGTTACTCTCGTTCAGAAGAGACCCAGTACTTC,CASSYSRSEETQYF
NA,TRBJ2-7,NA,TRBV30,TGTGCCTGGAGTGTGGCAAACGAGCAGTACTTC,CAWSVANEQYF
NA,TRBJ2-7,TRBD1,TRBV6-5,TGTGCCAGCAAACCGGGACAGGGTTGGAACGAGCAGTACTTC,CASKPGQGWNEQYF
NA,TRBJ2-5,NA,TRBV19,TGTGCCAGTAGTATAGGGGCAAGGGAGACCCAGTACTTC,CASSIGARETQYF
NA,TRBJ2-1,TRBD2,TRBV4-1,TGCGCCAGCAGCCAAGGTTTGCTTAGCGGGGGGGCCCAGTTCTTC,CASSQGLLSGGAQFF
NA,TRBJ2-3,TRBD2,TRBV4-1,TGCGCCAGCAGCCAAGATCGGGAGGGGCGGGACACAGATACGCAGTATTTT,CASSQDREGRDTDTQYF
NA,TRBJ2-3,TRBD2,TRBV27,TGTGCCAGCAGTTTATTTTCCCCGGGAGGGGCTGGCACAGATACGCAGTATTTT,CASSLFSPGGAGTDTQYF
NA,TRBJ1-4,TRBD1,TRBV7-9,TGTGCCAGCAGCCAAATGACAGGGGTATATGAAAAACTGTTTTTT,CASSQMTGVYEKLFF
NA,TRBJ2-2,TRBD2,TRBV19,TGTGCCAGTAGTGAGACTAGCTCCCACGGGGAGCTGTTTTTT,CASSETSSHGELFF
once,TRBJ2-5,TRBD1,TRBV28,TGTGCCAGCAGTTTAATCGGGGACAGGGGAGAGACCCAGTACTTC,CASSLIGDRGETQYF
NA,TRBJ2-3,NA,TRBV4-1,TGCGCCAGCAGCCGGACACGTACAGATACGCAGTATTTT,CASSRTRTDTQYF
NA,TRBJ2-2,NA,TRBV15,TGTGCCACCAGCATTGTAGGGGGGAACACCGGGGAGCTGTTTTTT,CATSIVGGNTGELFF
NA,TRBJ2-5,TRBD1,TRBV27,TGTGCCAGCAGTCACGGGACAGGGGTAGAGACCCAGTACTTC,CASSHGTGVETQYF
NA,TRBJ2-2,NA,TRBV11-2,TGTGCCAGCAGCCTATACTCGGGGGATTTCACCGGGGAGCTGTTTTTT,CASSLYSGDFTGELFF
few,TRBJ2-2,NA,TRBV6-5,TGTGCCAGCAGAGAGGACAGCTTTTACACCGGGGAGCTGTTTTTT,CASREDSFYTGELFF
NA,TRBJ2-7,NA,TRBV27,TGTGCCAGCAGTTTAATAAGGGGGAGAGCCACCCCCTACGAGCAGTACTTC,CASSLIRGRATPYEQYF
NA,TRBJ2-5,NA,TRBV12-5,TGTGCTAGTGGTTCGGACAGCCAAGAGACCCAGTACTTC,CASGSDSQETQYF
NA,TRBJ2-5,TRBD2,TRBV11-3,TGTGCCAGCAGCGATGGACTAGACAGCGAGACCCAGTACTTC,CASSDGLDSETQYF
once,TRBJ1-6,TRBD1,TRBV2,TGTGCCAGCAGCGCGGACAGGGGGCAGGATAATTCACCCCTCCACTTT,CASSADRGQDNSPLHF
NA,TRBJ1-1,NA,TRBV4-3,TGCGCCAGCAGCCAAGAGTGGGGGCGGTGGACTGAAGCTTTCTTT,CASSQEWGRWTEAFF
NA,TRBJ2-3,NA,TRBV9,TGTGCCAGCAGCGTCTCGGGCAGGGGCACAGATACGCAGTATTTT,CASSVSGRGTDTQYF
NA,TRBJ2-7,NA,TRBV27,TGTGCCATCGGGGGGCGGGGTGGCTACGAGCAGTACTTC,CAIGGRGGYEQYF
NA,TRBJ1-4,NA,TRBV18,TGTGCCAGCTCACCACGGGAAAGCGGCTCTAATGAAAAACTGTTTTTT,CASSPRESGSNEKLFF
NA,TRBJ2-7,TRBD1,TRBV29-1,TGCAGCGCTACAGGGGTGGCCTACGAGCAGTACTTC,CSATGVAYEQYF
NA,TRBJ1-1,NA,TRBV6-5,TGTGCCAGCAGTTACGGGGGCGCGGGTGAAGCTTTCTTT,CASSYGGAGEAFF
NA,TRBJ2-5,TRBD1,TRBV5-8,TGTGCCAGCAGCGCCCGGGACAGGGCAGAGGAGACCCAGTACTTC,CASSARDRAEETQYF
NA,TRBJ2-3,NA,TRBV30,TGTGCCTGGATAGCCGGGGCAGATACGCAGTATTTT,CAWIAGADTQYF
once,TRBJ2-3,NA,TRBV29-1,TGCAGCGTTGACCTCGGGGGTATTGTTACGCAGTATTTT,CSVDLGGIVTQYF
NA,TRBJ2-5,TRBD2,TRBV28,TGTGCCAGCAGTCCTCCCCCTAGCCGGGAGGGCAGAGAGACCCAGTACTTC,CASSPPPSREGRETQYF
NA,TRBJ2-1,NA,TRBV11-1,TGTGCCAGCAGCTTAGTGAGGTCAGTGGCCTACAATGAGCAGTTCTTC,CASSLVRSVAYNEQFF
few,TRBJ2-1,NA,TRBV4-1,TGCGCCAGCAGCTTTGCAGGGCAGCCCTACAATGAGCAGTTCTTC,CASSFAGQPYNEQFF
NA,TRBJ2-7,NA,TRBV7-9,TGTTCCAGCAGCCCCCTCTACGAGCAGTACTTC,CSSSPLYEQYF
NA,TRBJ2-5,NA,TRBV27,TGTGCCAGCAGTCCAAGACTCCCCCAAGAGACCCAGTACTTC,CASSPRLPQETQYF
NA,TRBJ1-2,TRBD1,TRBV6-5,TGTGCCAGCAGTTGGGACAGATACTATGGCTACACCTTC,CASSWDRYYGYTF
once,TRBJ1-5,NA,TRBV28,TGTGCCAGCACTCCTCCAGGTCAGGGGTCTCAGCCCCAGCATTTT,CASTPPGQGSQPQHF
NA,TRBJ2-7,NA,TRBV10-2,TGCGCCAGCAGGGTAGGGGGAGCCTACGAGCAGTACTTC,CASRVGGAYEQYF
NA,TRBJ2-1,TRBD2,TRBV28,TGTGCCAGCAGTGGACTAGCGGGAGGAGGCGGCTCCTACAATGAGCAGTTCTTC,CASSGLAGGGGSYNEQFF
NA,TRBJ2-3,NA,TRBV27,TGTGCCAGCAGTTCGGGGACTCTTAACACAGATACGCGGTATTTT,CASSSGTLNTDTRYF
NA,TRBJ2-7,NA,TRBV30,TGTGCCTGGAGTGTAGGAGGCGAGCAGTACTTC,CAWSVGGEQYF
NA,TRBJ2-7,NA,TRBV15,TGTGCCACCAGCAGAGAATACGGGCCGGGAACCTACGAGCAGTACTTC,CATSREYGPGTYEQYF
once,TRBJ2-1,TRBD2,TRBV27,TGTGCCAGCCGGTTGCGGGAGGGCCAACTTGAGCAGTTCTTC,CASRLREGQLEQFF
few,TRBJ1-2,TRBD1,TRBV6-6,TGTGCCAGCAGTCACGACAGGGACGGAGGCTACACCTTC,CASSHDRDGGYTF
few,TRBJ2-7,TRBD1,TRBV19,TGTGCCAGTAGTGTACAGGGGTACGAGCAGTACTTC,CASSVQGYEQYF
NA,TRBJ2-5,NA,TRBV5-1,TGCGCCAGCAGCTTGCCCGCGCGAGGTATTCCGGAGACCCAGTACTTC,CASSLPARGIPETQYF
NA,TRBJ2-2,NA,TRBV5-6,TGTGCCAGCAGCTTGGAACTGAACACCGGGGAGCTGTTTTTT,CASSLELNTGELFF
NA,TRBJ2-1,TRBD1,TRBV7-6,TGTGCCAGCAGCTTAGCGAGGACAGGACGTAACAATGAGCAGTTCTTC,CASSLARTGRNNEQFF